This T cell receptor beta chain was profiled in a study of sequential checkpoint blockade in melanoma. Study in general: Patients were randomized 1:1 to nivolumab-then-ipilimumab or ipilimumab-then-nivolumab first-line. Both treatment sequences were followed by maintenance nivolumab.

Method: immunoSEQ multiplex PCR; TCRdb's copy keeps in-frame clones and lacks some. In the table there are approximately 10,000 clones, roughly four fifths of which are singletons. Stated treatment: randomized to nivolumab then ipilimumab (arm A) or the reverse (arm B). None of the patients previously received DNA-damaging chemotherapy. Sorted cells were live CD3+CD8+, lacking CD19 and CD56, from PBMCs. In germline, CDR1 is SSHAT, CDR2 FNYEAQ (reference sequence). The CDR3 extends over 16 amino acids. A word on this clone: At one of its ends the junction is not consistent with the germline gene, which may arise from a read error.

The chain couples TRBV7-7 to TRBJ2-5; D is perhaps TRBD1 (6 bases). This sequence was found in a human donor with melanoma. This specimen consisted of CD8+ T cells sorted from blood (inferred from file names), obtained from a patient given nivolumab and ipilimumab in sequence. DNA for the CDR3: TGTGCTAGCAGCTTAGCCGGGCTGACAGGACAAGAGACCCAGTACTTC. Its protein product is CASSLAGLTGQETQYF.